These T cell receptor beta chains were read from a single sample in a study of blood T cell repertoires in COVID-19. Here immunoSEQ multiplex PCR was the method, and the copy in TCRdb shows in-frame clones only, minus some. The repertoire holds under 200,000 clones, with roughly 89% as singletons. Sequencing was performed on peripheral blood. The receptor set was obtained from a man aged 18-30 years with active or convalescent COVID-19. Each CDR3 is given with its conserved first and last residue. Each record gives: D gene, J gene, V gene, clone size, CDR3 protein, CDR3 DNA. A D gene is named only where the DNA matches it firmly. Where a row states a size, it is once, few, many or the class of an expanded clone; other rows omit it.

>.|TRBJ1-5|TRBV7-9|once
CASAGVGGNQPQHF
TGTGCCAGCGCGGGAGTAGGGGGGAACCAGCCCCAGCATTTT
>TRBD2|TRBJ2-3|TRBV27|.
CASSTQASGGTDTQYF
TGTGCCAGCAGTACACAAGCTAGCGGGGGCACAGATACGCAGTATTTT
>.|TRBJ2-2|TRBV10-1|.
CASNTGWDTGELFF
TGCGCCAGCAACACAGGCTGGGACACCGGGGAGCTGTTTTTT
>TRBD1|TRBJ1-2|TRBV15|.
CATRKDQSPGQGARGYTF
TGTGCCACCAGGAAAGACCAGTCTCCGGGACAGGGGGCGCGGGGCTACACCTTC
>TRBD1|TRBJ2-3|TRBV6-2/TRBV6-3|once
CASSYHGQGVVGTDTQYF
TGTGCCAGCAGTTACCACGGACAGGGTGTAGTTGGCACAGATACGCAGTATTTT
>.|TRBJ2-6|TRBV7-9|medium-sized
CASSLVRGANVLTF
TGTGCCAGCAGCTTAGTCCGTGGGGCCAACGTCCTGACTTTC
>TRBD1|TRBJ1-6|TRBV5-1|.
CASSLGAGQGDSPLHF
TGCGCCAGCAGCTTGGGTGCTGGACAGGGAGATTCACCCCTCCACTTT
>.|TRBJ1-4|TRBV19|.
CASRGEANEKLFF
TGTGCCAGTAGAGGGGAAGCTAATGAAAAACTGTTTTTT
>.|TRBJ2-6|TRBV11-3|.
CASSPRKDKGGVLTF
TGTGCCAGCAGCCCGCGTAAGGACAAAGGGGGTGTCCTGACTTTC
>TRBD2|TRBJ2-3|TRBV28|once
CASSFGLERTSGESTDTQYF
TGTGCCAGCAGTTTTGGGCTCGAGAGGACTAGCGGGGAAAGCACAGATACGCAGTATTTT
>.|TRBJ2-3|TRBV7-7|.
CASSLFNTDTQYF
TGTGCCAGCAGCTTATTTAACACAGATACGCAGTATTTT
>TRBD1|TRBJ2-2|TRBV2|.
CASTAQGKGGELFF
TGTGCCAGCACAGCACAGGGGAAAGGCGGGGAGCTGTTTTTT
>TRBD1|TRBJ2-1|TRBV7-9|.
CASSSGWRDRAVNEQFF
TGTGCCAGCAGCTCGGGCTGGCGGGACAGGGCGGTTAATGAGCAGTTCTTC
>.|TRBJ1-3|TRBV9|few
CASSVSSGPRVGNTIYF
TGTGCCAGCAGCGTATCCTCGGGTCCCCGAGTGGGAAACACCATATATTTT
>TRBD1|TRBJ1-6|TRBV27|.
CASSLFFGTGNSPLHF
TGTGCCAGCAGTTTGTTTTTCGGGACAGGCAATTCACCCCTCCACTTT
>.|TRBJ2-7|TRBV9|.
CASSEAVSSYEQYF
TGTGCCAGCAGCGAAGCTGTAAGCTCCTACGAGCAGTACTTC
>.|TRBJ1-5|TRBV14|.
CASSQDRIQGGDNQPQHF
TGTGCCAGCAGCCAAGATAGGATCCAGGGAGGGGACAATCAGCCCCAGCATTTT
>TRBD1|TRBJ1-1|TRBV7-2|.
CASSLLQGAVAFF
TGTGCCAGCAGCTTATTGCAGGGGGCTGTAGCTTTCTTT
>TRBD1|TRBJ2-7|TRBV5-4|.
CASRKNQNRGYFGEQYF
TGTGCCAGCAGGAAAAACCAGAACAGGGGGTATTTCGGCGAGCAGTACTTC
>TRBD1|TRBJ1-1|TRBV12-3/TRBV12-4|.
CASTGDRRTEAFF
TGTGCCAGCACCGGGGACAGACGGACTGAAGCTTTCTTT
>.|TRBJ2-3|TRBV2|.
CASRTEWSTDTQYF
TGTGCCAGCAGGACAGAGTGGAGCACAGATACGCAGTATTTT
>.|TRBJ1-4|TRBV15|.
CATSEAEVLNEKLFF
TGTGCCACCAGCGAGGCAGAAGTCCTTAATGAAAAACTGTTTTTT
>TRBD2|TRBJ2-7|TRBV10-3|once
CAISSGLAGEGVNEQYF
TGTGCCATCAGCTCCGGACTAGCGGGAGAGGGGGTGAACGAGCAGTACTTC
>TRBD1|TRBJ2-7|TRBV7-9|.
CASDRGSYEQYF
TGTGCCAGCGACAGGGGGTCCTACGAGCAGTACTTC
>.|TRBJ2-6|TRBV6-1|.
CASSEGSDVLTF
TGTGCCAGCAGTGAAGGGAGTGACGTCCTGACTTTC
>TRBD1|TRBJ2-2|TRBV24-1|once
CATSDPGQVTDTGELFF
TGTGCCACCAGTGACCCCGGACAGGTAACGGACACCGGGGAGCTGTTTTTT
>TRBD1|TRBJ1-6|TRBV4-1|once
CASSQPDRVKNSPLHF
TGCGCCAGCAGCCAGCCGGACAGGGTGAAGAATTCACCCCTCCACTTT
>.|TRBJ1-1|TRBV4-1|.
CASSQDVPVGGTEAFF
TGCGCCAGCAGCCAAGATGTCCCGGTGGGGGGCACTGAAGCTTTCTTT
>.|TRBJ1-4|TRBV6-5|.
CASQTTNEKLFF
TGTGCCAGCCAGACAACTAATGAAAAACTGTTTTTT
>.|TRBJ1-1|TRBV19|.
CASTGFTEAFF
TGTGCCAGTACAGGGTTCACTGAAGCTTTCTTT
>.|TRBJ1-4|TRBV3-1/TRBV3-2|.
CASSQGVLATNEKLFF
TGTGCCAGCAGCCAAGGTGTCCTTGCAACTAATGAAAAACTGTTTTTT
>.|TRBJ2-2|TRBV11-3|.
CASSFRGANGELFF
TGTGCCAGCAGCTTCCGGGGGGCGAACGGGGAGCTGTTTTTT
>TRBD2|TRBJ2-1|TRBV7-8|.
CASSLRASGTSGRSGVNEQFF
TGTGCCAGCAGCTTACGAGCTTCCGGGACTAGCGGTCGGAGCGGGGTCAATGAGCAGTTCTTC
>.|TRBJ2-4|TRBV6-5|.
CASSYGGVAKNIQYF
TGTGCCAGCAGTTACGGAGGGGTTGCCAAAAACATTCAGTACTTC
>.|TRBJ1-2|TRBV18|.
CASSPPGAGYGYTF
TGTGCCAGCTCACCTCCAGGGGCTGGCTATGGCTACACCTTC
>TRBD2|TRBJ2-1|TRBV11-2|.
CASTSGLAGGVAQFF
TGTGCCAGCACCTCCGGACTAGCGGGAGGAGTTGCGCAGTTCTTC
>.|TRBJ2-2|TRBV2|once
CASRDDRRYTGELFF
TGTGCCAGCAGGGACGACAGGAGATACACCGGGGAGCTGTTTTTT
>TRBD1|TRBJ1-1|TRBV7-6|.
CASSDGQGLRTEAFF
TGTGCCAGCAGCGACGGACAGGGGTTGAGGACTGAAGCTTTCTTT
>.|TRBJ1-5|TRBV19|once
CASSIVHRQFNSNQPQHF
TGTGCCAGTAGTATAGTTCACAGACAGTTTAATAGCAATCAGCCCCAGCATTTT
>TRBD2|TRBJ2-1|TRBV27|.
CASSLFSGGRNNEQFF
TGTGCCAGCAGTTTATTTAGCGGGGGGCGGAACAATGAGCAGTTCTTC
>.|TRBJ1-4|TRBV5-1|once
CASSFGVNEKLFF
TGCGCCAGCAGCTTCGGGGTTAATGAAAAACTGTTTTTT
>.|TRBJ1-1|TRBV4-2|.
CASSQEGLGAKEAFF
TGTGCCAGCAGCCAAGAAGGTCTTGGGGCAAAAGAAGCTTTCTTT
>.|TRBJ2-1|TRBV5-6|.
CASSLSFRGVAGYNEQFF
TGTGCCAGCAGCTTAAGTTTTAGGGGCGTCGCGGGGTACAATGAGCAGTTCTTC
>.|TRBJ2-3|TRBV30|.
CAWSPGPTDTQYF
TGTGCCTGGAGCCCTGGGCCCACAGATACGCAGTATTTT
>.|TRBJ2-1|TRBV6-1|.
CASSEAGALVHNEQFF
TGTGCCAGCAGTGAAGCGGGGGCATTAGTACACAATGAGCAGTTCTTC